This is a list of T cell receptor beta chains from one sample in a study of cytomegalovirus exposure and HLA in healthy donors. Clones were read by immunoSEQ multiplex PCR, and TCRdb kept only the in-frame ones, dropping some. This sample has 85,000 to 100,000 clones, with approximately 77% found just once. The specimen sequenced was PBMCs. These receptors were taken from a woman in her forties in good health and CMV-seronegative. Each CDR3 is given with its conserved first and last residue. The order of the fields is clone size, CDR3 length, D gene, V gene, J gene, CDR3 protein, CDR3 DNA. D genes are given only for firm matches. Where a row states a size, it is once, few, many or the class of an expanded clone; other rows omit it.

once	12	TRBD1	TRBV29-1	TRBJ2-7	CSATGQLGEQYF	TGCAGCGCAACGGGACAGCTGGGTGAGCAGTACTTC
.	14	TRBD2	TRBV19	TRBJ2-2	CASSISGGAGELFF	TGTGCCAGTAGTATTAGCGGGGGGGCCGGGGAGCTGTTTTTT
.	16	.	TRBV4-1	TRBJ1-6	CASTGNGVLGNSPLHF	TGCGCCAGCACGGGGAATGGGGTCTTAGGCAATTCACCCCTCCACTTT
.	14	TRBD1	TRBV5-1	TRBJ1-2	CASTRQGAAEGYTF	TGCGCCAGCACTCGACAGGGGGCGGCGGAGGGCTACACCTTC
.	14	.	TRBV29-1	TRBJ2-1	CSVDNRKSYNEQFF	TGCAGCGTTGATAACAGGAAGTCCTACAATGAGCAGTTCTTC
.	17	TRBD2	TRBV7-8	TRBJ2-1	CASSLNRVQRGSHEQFF	TGTGCCAGCAGCTTAAATAGAGTCCAGCGGGGTTCGCATGAGCAGTTCTTC
.	15	.	TRBV5-1	TRBJ2-4	CASSLEYTGKNIQYF	TGCGCCAGCAGCTTGGAATACACAGGGAAAAACATTCAGTACTTC
.	13	TRBD1	TRBV27	TRBJ1-2	CASSNRGGYGYTF	TGTGCCAGCAGTAACAGGGGCGGATATGGCTACACCTTC
.	15	.	TRBV4-1	TRBJ2-2	CASSQVAVNTGELFF	TGCGCCAGCAGCCAAGTGGCGGTTAACACCGGGGAGCTGTTTTTT
few	14	TRBD1	TRBV6-6	TRBJ2-1	CASSQTGPHNEQFF	TGTGCCAGCAGCCAGACAGGGCCCCACAATGAGCAGTTCTTC
.	14	.	TRBV7-6	TRBJ1-6	CASSLTSPGSPLHF	TGTGCCAGCAGCTTAACCAGTCCCGGGTCACCCCTCCACTTT
.	19	TRBD1	TRBV4-2	TRBJ1-3	CASSQDLSLYRGSGNTIYF	TGTGCCAGCAGCCAAGATCTCAGCCTCTACAGGGGCTCTGGAAACACCATATATTTT
.	13	.	TRBV4-1	TRBJ1-1	CASSPYLGVEAFF	TGCGCCAGCAGCCCTTACCTCGGAGTCGAAGCTTTCTTT
.	18	.	TRBV4-1	TRBJ1-2	CASSQHLFLLANNYGYTF	TGCGCCAGCAGCCAACACCTCTTTCTGTTAGCAAATAACTATGGCTACACCTTC
.	14	.	TRBV4-3	TRBJ2-1	CASSQDTRGYEQFF	TGCGCCAGCAGCCAAGATACCCGCGGGTATGAGCAGTTCTTC
.	16	.	TRBV2	TRBJ1-5	CASHPRGIDSNQPQHF	TGTGCCAGCCACCCTCGGGGGATTGATAGCAATCAGCCCCAGCATTTT
.	13	.	TRBV19	TRBJ1-1	CASTGKTQTEAFF	TGTGCCAGCACAGGGAAGACCCAAACTGAAGCTTTCTTT
.	16	TRBD2	TRBV4-2	TRBJ2-3	CASSQDLAGGPDTQYF	TGTGCCAGCAGCCAAGATTTAGCGGGGGGACCAGATACGCAGTATTTT
.	14	.	TRBV21-1	TRBJ1-4	CASRRTGDNEKLFF	TGTGCCAGCAGGAGGACAGGGGATAATGAAAAACTGTTTTTT
.	18	.	TRBV5-1	TRBJ2-6	CASSLALGLNSGANVLTF	TGCGCCAGCAGCTTGGCCCTAGGTTTAAACTCTGGGGCCAACGTCCTGACTTTC
.	14	TRBD2	TRBV6-1	TRBJ2-1	CASSRTSLYNEQFF	TGTGCCAGCAGCAGGACTAGCCTCTACAATGAGCAGTTCTTC
once	12	TRBD2	TRBV10-3	TRBJ2-1	CATTIGGNEQFF	TGTGCCACCACCATCGGGGGGAATGAGCAGTTCTTC
.	13	.	TRBV27	TRBJ1-1	CATRWAMNTEAFF	TGTGCCACCCGTTGGGCTATGAACACTGAAGCTTTCTTT
.	15	.	TRBV4-1	TRBJ2-7	CASSQERTVGVEQYF	TGCGCCAGCAGCCAAGAGCGGACAGTAGGGGTCGAGCAGTACTTC
.	14	TRBD1	TRBV2	TRBJ2-7	CASSEGQGGHEQYF	TGTGCCAGCAGTGAGGGACAGGGCGGCCACGAGCAGTACTTC
.	14	.	TRBV11-1	TRBJ1-1	CASSFPGQHTEAFF	TGTGCCAGCAGCTTTCCTGGACAGCACACTGAAGCTTTCTTT
.	13	.	TRBV30	TRBJ1-2	CAWRSAGANGYTF	TGTGCCTGGAGATCGGCAGGGGCAAATGGCTACACCTTC
.	15	TRBD2	TRBV6-1	TRBJ2-3	CASRPGLAYTDTQYF	TGTGCCAGCCGACCGGGACTAGCTTACACAGATACGCAGTATTTT
once	14	.	TRBV7-2	TRBJ2-5	CASSLAVSRETQYF	TGTGCCAGCAGCTTAGCTGTAAGTCGGGAGACCCAGTACTTC
.	13	TRBD1	TRBV6-1	TRBJ1-1	CASSEGQVLEAFF	TGTGCCAGCAGTGAGGGACAGGTTCTCGAAGCTTTCTTT
.	14	TRBD2	TRBV6-1	TRBJ2-7	CASRLAGAAYEQYF	TGTGCCAGCAGACTAGCGGGGGCCGCCTACGAGCAGTACTTC
.	14	TRBD2	TRBV7-2	TRBJ2-5	CASSFQTGGETQYF	TGTGCCAGCAGCTTCCAAACGGGGGGAGAGACCCAGTACTTC
once	13	.	TRBV11-2	TRBJ2-7	CASSLDTTYEQYF	TGTGCCAGCAGCTTGGATACTACCTACGAGCAGTACTTC
.	14	.	TRBV7-6	TRBJ2-3	CASSLAGAADTQYF	TGTGCCAGCAGCTTGGCGGGGGCCGCTGATACGCAGTATTTT
.	19	.	TRBV27	TRBJ2-6	CASSFRRWVEGSGANVLTF	TGTGCCAGCAGTTTCCGCCGTTGGGTAGAGGGCTCTGGGGCCAACGTCCTGACTTTC
once	12	TRBD1	TRBV27	TRBJ1-1	CASSPAGGEAFF	TGTGCCAGCAGCCCAGCAGGGGGTGAAGCTTTCTTT
.	15	.	TRBV19	TRBJ1-1	CASTFATVQNTEAFF	TGTGCCAGTACTTTTGCGACAGTTCAGAACACTGAAGCTTTCTTT
few	12	TRBD1	TRBV29-1	TRBJ2-7	CSVGQTDYEQYF	TGCAGCGTGGGACAGACAGACTACGAGCAGTACTTC
.	14	TRBD1	TRBV11-2	TRBJ2-5	CASSSIVRGQAQYF	TGTGCCAGCAGCTCTATAGTGAGGGGGCAGGCCCAGTACTTC
.	15	.	TRBV4-2	TRBJ1-1	CASSFIGTQGTEAFF	TGTGCCAGCAGCTTCATTGGGACCCAGGGGACTGAAGCTTTCTTT
.	15	.	TRBV30	TRBJ1-5	CAWSVGAHSNQPQHF	TGTGCCTGGAGTGTGGGGGCGCATAGCAATCAGCCCCAGCATTTT
.	18	.	TRBV4-1	TRBJ2-3	CASSQEPGRSMSTDTQYF	TGCGCCAGCAGCCAAGAACCGGGTAGGTCAATGTCCACAGATACGCAGTATTTT
.	14	TRBD1	TRBV18	TRBJ1-1	CASSRLDRGAEAFF	TGTGCCAGCTCACGCCTGGACAGGGGAGCTGAAGCTTTCTTT
.	14	.	TRBV7-8	TRBJ1-2	CASSPHQGTRGYTF	TGTGCCAGCAGCCCTCACCAGGGTACGCGAGGCTACACCTTC
few	12	TRBD1	TRBV27	TRBJ1-1	CASASGTAEAFF	TGTGCCAGCGCATCCGGGACAGCCGAAGCTTTCTTT
.	14	.	TRBV19	TRBJ1-6	CASTFDGAVGPLHF	TGTGCCAGTACTTTTGACGGAGCCGTTGGACCCCTCCACTTT
.	13	.	TRBV2	TRBJ1-2	CASSVQGSWGYTF	TGTGCCAGCAGTGTCCAGGGTTCGTGGGGCTACACCTTC
.	15	.	TRBV9	TRBJ1-5	CASSGKGHKGQPQHF	TGTGCCAGCAGCGGGAAGGGACATAAGGGACAGCCCCAGCATTTT
.	13	.	TRBV6-4	TRBJ1-2	CATSPGQGGGYTF	TGTGCGACCAGCCCGGGCCAGGGAGGAGGCTACACCTTC
.	14	.	TRBV28	TRBJ1-6	CASSYYRENSPLHF	TGTGCCAGCAGTTACTACAGGGAGAATTCACCCCTCCACTTT
.	14	.	TRBV4-1	TRBJ1-4	CASSQEGRAEKLFF	TGCGCCAGCAGCCAAGAGGGGAGGGCTGAAAAACTGTTTTTT
.	15	TRBD2	TRBV7-9	TRBJ2-1	CASSGLAGGPSEQFF	TGTGCCAGCAGCGGCCTAGCGGGGGGGCCTAGTGAGCAGTTCTTC
once	14	.	TRBV9	TRBJ1-5	CASSREGSNQPQHF	TGTGCCAGCAGCAGGGAGGGGAGCAATCAGCCCCAGCATTTT
.	17	TRBD1	TRBV4-1	TRBJ1-1	CASSQESIGTGDTEAFF	TGCGCCAGCAGCCAAGAATCTATCGGGACAGGGGACACTGAAGCTTTCTTT